These 5 T cell receptor beta chains were all obtained from the same sample, sequenced in a study of T cell responses to AZD1222 COVID-19 vaccine. Some clones are missing from TCRdb's copy, which holds only in-frame ones; the method was immunoSEQ multiplex PCR. This sample yields 75,000 to 95,000 clones, of which 80% to 90% are seen a single time; approximately 13% belongs to the top ten. Here the sequenced sample was peripheral blood, taken on day 0 of AZD1222 vaccination. These receptors all stem from an adult in good health.

This chain joins TRBV7-2 and TRBJ2-7; D gene ambiguous. The CDR3 sequence is 11 residues long. V gave up 5 bases and J gave up 6 bases, with 8 bases separating them. Per germline, CDR1 SGHTA and CDR2 FQGNSA. CDR3: CASSKSSEQYF. CDR3 bases: TGTGCCAGCAGCAAAAGTAGCGAGCAGTACTTC.

The chain is built from TRBV9 and TRBJ2-7; D may be TRBD1 or TRBD2 (6 bases each). The V gene lost 4 bases and the J gene lost 0 bases, with 17 bases spanning the gap. Per the germline V gene, CDR1 is SGDLS and CDR2 is YYNGEE. The CDR3 extends over 16 amino acids. This chain's CDR3 is CASSRGSGLDSYEQYF. The CDR3 nucleotides are TGTGCCAGCAGCAGGGGGAGCGGGCTGGACTCCTACGAGCAGTACTTC.

On this clone: The junction departs from germline at one end; a sequencing error may be responsible. The J gene is TRBJ2-4, the V gene TRBV5-6, with 9 bases lining up with TRBD2. This CDR3 is built from 16 residues. Germline assignment: CDR1 SGHDT and CDR2 YYEEEE. The CDR3 region is CASSLVSSSGGNNQYF. As DNA, the CDR3 is TGTGCCAGCAGCTTGGTGTCATCCAGCGGGGGGAACAATCAGTACTTC. Full variable domain (outside the CDR3, taken from reference TRBV5-6 and TRBJ2-4): DAGVTQSPTHLIKTRGQQVTLRCSPKSGHDTVSWYQQALGQGPQFIFQYYEEEERQRGNFPDRFSGHQFPNYSSELNVNALLLGDSALYLCASSLVSSSGGNNQYFGAGTRLSVL.

This clone occurred once. The chain links TRBV5-8 to TRBJ1-1, with D hard to call. From germline, CDR1 is SGHTS and CDR2 YDEGEE. V lost 4 bases to trimming and J lost 0 bases, with 7 bases between them. This CDR3 is built from 13 residues. As DNA, the CDR3 is TGTGCCAGCAGCCCAAGGATGAACACTGAAGCTTTCTTT. Translating it yields CASSPRMNTEAFF.

V usage is TRBV6-5 and J usage is TRBJ2-5, with 9 bases that match TRBD2. Trimming at V came to 10 bases and at J to 4 bases, leaving 13 bases not matched to a gene. The CDR3 covers 15 residues. Germline-derived CDR1 and CDR2 are MNHEY and SVGAGI. This chain's CDR3 is CAIKRAVGLAETQYF. The DNA for the CDR3 is TGTGCCATCAAGCGAGCCGTGGGACTAGCAGAGACCCAGTACTTC.